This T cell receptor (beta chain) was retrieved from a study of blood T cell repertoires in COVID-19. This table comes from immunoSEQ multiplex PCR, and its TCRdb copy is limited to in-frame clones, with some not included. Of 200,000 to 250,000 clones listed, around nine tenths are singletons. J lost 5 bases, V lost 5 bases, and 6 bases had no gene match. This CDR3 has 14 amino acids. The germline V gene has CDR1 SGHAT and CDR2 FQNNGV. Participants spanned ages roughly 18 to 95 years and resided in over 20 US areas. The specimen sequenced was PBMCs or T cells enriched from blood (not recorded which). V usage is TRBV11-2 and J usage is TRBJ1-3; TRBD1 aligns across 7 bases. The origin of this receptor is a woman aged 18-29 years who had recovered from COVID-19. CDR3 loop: CASSPAGGRNTIYF. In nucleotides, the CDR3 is TGTGCCAGCAGCCCTGCAGGGGGGAGAAACACCATATATTTT.